One and the same sample provided the 10 T cell receptor beta chains below, sequenced in a study of T-cell memory formation after mild COVID-19. TCRdb recomputed calls from the 5' RACE reads with MiXCR, one row per CDR3 protein. Among 150,000 to 200,000 distinct CDR3 sequences, around a tenth were seen once, and the ten largest hold approximately 3.8%. Sequencing input: PBMCs or a T cell subset sorted from them (not recorded which). The source of these receptors is a man aged 18 to 30 who had mild COVID-19 (a few samples of this study predate the infection). Cell type and time point are not known.

This clonotype has a handful of counts. The genes are TRBV12-3 or TRBV12-4 and TRBJ1-4, with unresolved D. The V gene lost 5 bases and the J gene lost 4 bases, with 14 bases spanning the gap. This CDR3 comprises 15 residues. The CDR3 sequence: CASSPRRRINEKLFF. DNA for the CDR3: TGTGCCAGCAGTCCCAGGCGCCGAATTAATGAAAAACTGTTTTTT.

The chain links TRBV5-1 to TRBJ1-1; D is uncertain. Trimming stripped 2 bases from V and 1 base from J, with 6 bases between. In germline, CDR1 is SGHRS, CDR2 YFSETQ. CDR3 length equals 13 residues. CDR3 bases: TGCGCCAGCAGCTTCGGGAAGAACACTGAAGCTTTCTTT. Its protein is CASSFGKNTEAFF.

This chain links TRBV20-1 with TRBJ1-5; TRBD1 is a possible D gene (6 bases). CDR1 is DFQATT, CDR2 SNEGSKA, per germline (reference sequence). Trimming took 4 bases from V and 0 from J, leaving 7 bases between them. This CDR3 is 13 amino acids long. The CDR3 region is CSANRDSNQPQHF. CDR3 DNA sequence: TGCAGTGCTAACAGGGATAGCAATCAGCCCCAGCATTTT.

This clonotype was observed at least ten times. CDR3 DNA sequence: TGTGCCAGCAGCTCTATGGGGACCCAGTACTTC. Protein: CASSSMGTQYF. The V and J genes are TRBV28 and TRBJ2-5, with D uncertain. Trimming shortened V by 6 bases and J by 7 bases, and 9 bases separated the two germline ends. In germline, CDR1 is MDHEN, CDR2 SYDVKM. The CDR3 runs to 11 residues.

J is TRBJ2-7 and V is TRBV10-3, with 9 bases fitting TRBD1. V dropped 0 bases and J dropped 6; count of bases not matched to a gene: 12. The CDR3 runs 17 residues. The germline V gene has CDR1 ENHRY and CDR2 SYGVKD. CDR3 residues: CAISESAFGTGSSEQYV. Written as DNA, the CDR3 is TGTGCCATCAGTGAGTCGGCCTTTGGGACAGGGAGTTCCGAGCAGTACGTC.

This clonotype was seen many times. The chain has TRBV7-9 and TRBJ2-3, with D unclear. This CDR3 contains 15 residues. V lost 8 bases to trimming and J lost 3 bases, with 18 bases between them. Germline V gene lookup returns CDR1 SEHNR and CDR2 FQNEAQ (reference sequence). CDR3 loop: CASGPRGFGTDTQYF. The CDR3 DNA reads TGTGCCAGCGGTCCGAGAGGTTTTGGGACAGATACGCAGTATTTT.

The chain combines TRBV5-1 with TRBJ2-2; 10 bases line up with TRBD1. The length of the CDR3 is 16 residues. V dropped 5 bases and J dropped 5; count of bases not matched to a gene: 9. Looked up from germline, CDR1 is SGHRS and CDR2 is YFSETQ. The CDR3 coding sequence is TGCGCCAGCAGAACCCTGACAGGGGGCGATACCGGGGAGCTGTTTTTT. Its protein product is CASRTLTGGDTGELFF.

This clonotype was detected ten times or more. The rearrangement joins TRBV21-1 to TRBJ2-7; TRBD1, the table's D call, lacks a check against the DNA. TRBV21-1 is a known pseudogene. The CDR3 runs to 20 residues. Written as DNA, the CDR3 is TGTGCCAGCACCCTTAAAGGTCTGCGAGATCGGGACAGGGCTCTCTACGAGCAGTACGTC. This gives the protein CASTLKGLRDRDRALYEQYV.

A few counts support this clonotype. The J gene is TRBJ1-4, the V gene TRBV3-1, with a weak D call TRBD1 (5 bases). This CDR3 has 14 amino acids. Looked up from germline, CDR1 is LGHDT and CDR2 is YNNKEL (reference sequence). V lost 6 bases, J lost 4 bases, and 12 bases lay in between. The CDR3 spells CASSSDSLNEKLFF. CDR3 sequence (DNA): TGTGCCAGCAGTAGCGACAGTCTTAATGAAAAACTGTTTTTT.

The chain joins TRBV20-1 to TRBJ2-3; a possible D gene is TRBD2 (5 bases). V lost 6 bases and J 3 bases, leaving 19 bases between the germline ends. Per the germline V gene, CDR1 is DFQATT and CDR2 is SNEGSKA (reference sequence). The CDR3 loop spans 15 amino acids. This CDR3 reads CSASIRGIGTDTQYF. DNA of the CDR3: TGCAGTGCCTCTATCCGAGGGATCGGAACAGATACGCAGTATTTT.